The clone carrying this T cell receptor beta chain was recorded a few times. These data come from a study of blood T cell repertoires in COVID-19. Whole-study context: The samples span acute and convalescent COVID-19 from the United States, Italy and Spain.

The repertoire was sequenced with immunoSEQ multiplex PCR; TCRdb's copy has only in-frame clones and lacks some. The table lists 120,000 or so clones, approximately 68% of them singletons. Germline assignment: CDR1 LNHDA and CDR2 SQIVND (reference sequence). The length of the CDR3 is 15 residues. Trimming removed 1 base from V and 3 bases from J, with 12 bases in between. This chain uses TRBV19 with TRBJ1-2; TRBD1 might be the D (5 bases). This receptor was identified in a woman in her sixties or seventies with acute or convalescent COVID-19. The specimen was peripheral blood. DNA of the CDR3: TGTGCCAGTAGTATAGGGGGGGGAGCGGACTATGGCTACACCTTC. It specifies CASSIGGGADYGYTF.